This entry lists 3 T cell receptor beta chains sequenced from one sample in a study of T cells in Graves' hyperthyroidism and ophthalmopathy. RNA transcripts were the template for amplifying TCR beta CDR3 regions. First-round RT-PCR targeting the TCR CDR3 was performed with the HTBI primer set. TCRdb re-derived calls from the multiplex PCR reads in MiXCR, one entry per CDR3 protein. This sample has under 450,000 distinct CDR3 sequences, with approximately 14% found just once. The sample taken for sequencing was blood. Receptors originate from a woman under 30 with Graves' hyperthyroidism.

A remark on this clonotype: A much more abundant neighbour one base away suggests this may be a read error. The J gene is TRBJ2-1, the V gene TRBV6-5; 8 nucleotides agree with TRBD2. This CDR3 has 15 residues. Germline CDR1 reads MNHEY; CDR2 reads SVGAGI. V shed 0 bases and J 12 bases; nucleotides not matched to a gene: 10. Here the CDR3 reads CASSYSGLGSYGQFF. For the CDR3, the DNA is TGTGCCAGCAGTTACTCGGGACTAGGGTCCTATGGGCAGTTCTTC.

This clonotype has ten or more counts. The chain combines TRBV20-1 with TRBJ2-7, with TRBD2 identical over 9 bases. CDR1 and CDR2 from the germline V gene are DFQATT and SNEGSKA (reference sequence). This CDR3 contains 16 residues. Trimming cost V 0 bases and J 2 bases; bases outside gene matches: 8. The CDR3 region is CSARDKRAGGPYEQYF. CDR3 bases: TGCAGTGCTAGAGATAAGCGGGCGGGGGGGCCCTACGAGCAGTACTTC.

A few counts support this clonotype. The rearrangement joins TRBV11-2 to TRBJ2-1, with D unresolved. Trimming left V 5 bases short and J 2 bases short, with 25 bases between. Germline lookup yields CDR1 SGHAT and CDR2 FQNNGV. The CDR3 spans 19 residues. As DNA, the CDR3 is TGTGCCAGCAGCGCAACCCCTCTCTGGCAGCCATCAACCTACAATGAGCAGTTCTTC. This sequence encodes CASSATPLWQPSTYNEQFF.